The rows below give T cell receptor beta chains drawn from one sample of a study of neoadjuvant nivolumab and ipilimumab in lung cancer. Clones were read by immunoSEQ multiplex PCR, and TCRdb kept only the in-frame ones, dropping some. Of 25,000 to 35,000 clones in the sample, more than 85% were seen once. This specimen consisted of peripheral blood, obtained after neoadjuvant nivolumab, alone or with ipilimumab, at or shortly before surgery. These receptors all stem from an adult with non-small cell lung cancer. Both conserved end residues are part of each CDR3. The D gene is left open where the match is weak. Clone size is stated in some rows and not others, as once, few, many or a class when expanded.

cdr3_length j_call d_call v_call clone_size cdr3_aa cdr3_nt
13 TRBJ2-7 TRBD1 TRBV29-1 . CSARGPGSPEQYF TGCAGCGCTAGGGGGCCGGGGAGCCCCGAGCAGTACTTC
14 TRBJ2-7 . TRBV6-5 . CASSPSRVSYEQYF TGTGCCAGCAGCCCCTCCAGGGTCTCCTACGAGCAGTACTTC
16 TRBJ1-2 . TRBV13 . CASSFFGLKGNYGYTF TGTGCCAGCAGCTTTTTTGGACTCAAGGGGAACTATGGCTACACCTTC
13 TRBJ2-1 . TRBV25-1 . CASRRAEGDEQFF TGTGCCAGCAGGAGGGCAGAAGGGGATGAGCAGTTCTTC
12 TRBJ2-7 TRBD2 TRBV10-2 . CASLGGRGEQYF TGCGCCAGCTTAGGCGGGAGGGGCGAGCAGTACTTC
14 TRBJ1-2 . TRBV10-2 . CASSSGTVNYGYTF TGCGCCAGCAGTTCAGGGACGGTTAACTATGGCTACACCTTC
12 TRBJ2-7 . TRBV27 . CASGLRGSEQYF TGTGCCAGCGGCCTCAGGGGATCCGAGCAGTACTTC
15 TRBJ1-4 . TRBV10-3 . CAISDQTATNEKLFF TGTGCCATCAGTGACCAGACAGCAACTAATGAAAAACTGTTTTTT
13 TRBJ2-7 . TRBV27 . CASSFSRASEQYF TGTGCCAGCAGTTTTTCGAGGGCAAGCGAGCAGTACTTC
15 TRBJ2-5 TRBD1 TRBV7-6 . CASSLYGQDRETQYF TGTGCCAGCAGCTTATATGGACAGGATAGAGAGACCCAGTACTTC
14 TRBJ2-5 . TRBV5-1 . CASSLSPDAETQYF TGCGCCAGCAGCTTGTCCCCGGACGCGGAGACCCAGTACTTC
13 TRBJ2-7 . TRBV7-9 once CASSLANSNEQYF TGTGCCAGCAGCTTAGCGAATTCGAACGAGCAGTACTTC
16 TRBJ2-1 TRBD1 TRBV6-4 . CASSDSYQGDRNEQFF TGTGCCAGCAGTGACTCCTACCAGGGGGATCGGAATGAGCAGTTCTTC
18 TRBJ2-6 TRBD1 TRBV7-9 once CASSSRGTASSGANVLTF TGTGCCAGCAGTTCGAGAGGGACAGCTAGCTCTGGGGCCAACGTCCTGACTTTC
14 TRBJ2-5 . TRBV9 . CASSVGIRTETQYF TGTGCCAGCAGCGTAGGAATCAGGACCGAGACCCAGTACTTC
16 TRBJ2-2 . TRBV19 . CASSTGGLASPGELFF TGTGCCAGTAGCACCGGAGGCCTAGCCTCCCCCGGGGAGCTGTTTTTT
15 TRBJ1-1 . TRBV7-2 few CASSLGGRLNTEAFF TGTGCCAGCAGCTTGGGGGGACGCTTGAACACTGAAGCTTTCTTT
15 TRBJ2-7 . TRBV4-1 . CASSQVPTLSYEQYF TGCGCCAGCAGCCAAGTTCCGACACTGTCCTACGAGCAGTACTTC
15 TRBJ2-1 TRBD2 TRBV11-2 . CASSLRTGGSNEQFF TGTGCCAGCAGCTTAAGAACGGGGGGGTCCAATGAGCAGTTCTTC
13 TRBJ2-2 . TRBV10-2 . CASSSRETGELFF TGCGCCAGCAGTTCCCGGGAAACCGGGGAGCTGTTTTTT
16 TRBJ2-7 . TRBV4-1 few CASSQDTGTSLYEQYF TGCGCCAGCAGCCAAGACACTGGGACATCTTTATACGAGCAGTACTTC
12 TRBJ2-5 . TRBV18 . CASSRERETQYF TGTGCCAGCTCACGGGAGAGAGAGACCCAGTACTTC
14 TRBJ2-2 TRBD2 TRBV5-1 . CASSSGTTSAELFF TGCGCCAGCAGCTCCGGGACTACTAGCGCCGAGCTGTTTTTT
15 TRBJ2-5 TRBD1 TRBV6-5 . CASSIQGAGWETQYF TGTGCCAGCAGTATCCAGGGGGCGGGTTGGGAGACCCAGTACTTC
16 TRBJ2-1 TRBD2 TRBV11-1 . CASSLTSGRAPDEQFF TGTGCCAGCAGCTTGACTAGCGGGAGGGCCCCCGATGAGCAGTTCTTC
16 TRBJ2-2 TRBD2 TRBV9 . CASSVVASGNTGELFF TGTGCCAGCAGCGTAGTGGCTAGCGGGAACACCGGGGAGCTGTTTTTT
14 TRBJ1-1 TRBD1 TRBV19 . CASSADRGSTEAFF TGTGCCAGTAGTGCGGACAGGGGCTCCACTGAAGCTTTCTTT